These 5 T cell receptor beta chains came from one sample sequenced in a study of post-analysis software for immune sequencing data. Broader study findings: Patients had higher frequencies than controls of about 5 TRBV segments, including TRBV5-6, TRBV5-1 and TRBV20-1.

Antigens of these TCRs are unknown. Carried by the TCR beta cDNA libraries were unique molecular identifiers. TCRdb re-derived calls from the PCR reads in MiXCR, one entry per CDR3 protein. The repertoire has roughly 800,000 distinct CDR3 sequences, approximately 50% of them found once; the top ten carry over 4%. Sequenced sample: blood. These receptor sequences come from a girl between 5 and 17 years old with multiple sclerosis.

The CDR3 nucleotides read TGTGCCAGCAGCCGAAGTAGCGGGGGCGGCTACGAGCAGTACTTC. Translating gives CASSRSSGGGYEQYF. The chain combines TRBV3-1 with TRBJ2-5; 9 bases are shared with TRBD2. With the DNA end fitting TRBJ2-7 better, the J assignment may be wrong. Germline loops: CDR1 LGHDT, CDR2 YNNKEL (reference sequence). The CDR3 is 15 amino acids.

This clonotype turned up a few times. V gene TRBV29-1 combines with J gene TRBJ2-7; D unresolved. V was pared by 0 bases and J by 1 base, with 13 bases between. This CDR3 is 15 amino acids long. Germline V CDR1 and CDR2: SQVTM, ANQGSEA. As DNA, the CDR3 is TGCAGCGTTGAAGATCGCGGAAAGGGTTCCTACGAGCAGTACTTC. Translating it yields CSVEDRGKGSYEQYF.

This clonotype turned up a few times. The genes are TRBV20-1 and TRBJ2-7; maybe TRBD2 (5 bases). This CDR3 has 14 amino acids. Germline loops: CDR1 DFQATT, CDR2 SNEGSKA (reference sequence). Trimming shortened V by 1 base and J by 0 bases, and 10 bases separated the two germline ends. CDR3 residues: CSARVGLHSYEQYF. The CDR3 DNA follows: TGCAGTGCTAGAGTCGGACTTCACTCCTACGAGCAGTACTTC.

The J gene is TRBJ1-1, the V gene TRBV29-1; D call uncertain. Trimming removed 0 bases from V and 5 bases from J, with 10 bases in between. Per germline, CDR1 SQVTM and CDR2 ANQGSEA. The CDR3 runs 13 residues. The CDR3 protein is CSVEDGVGTEAFF. For the CDR3, the DNA is TGCAGCGTTGAAGACGGAGTGGGTACTGAAGCTTTCTTT.

The chain is built from TRBV12-3 or TRBV12-4 and TRBJ2-4; D is tentatively TRBD1 or TRBD2 (5 bases each). Trimming stripped 7 bases from V and 3 bases from J, with 7 bases between. CDR3 length: 12 residues. CDR3 bases: TGTGCCAGCACAGGGAGCAAAAACATTCAGTACTTC. Protein sequence: CASTGSKNIQYF.